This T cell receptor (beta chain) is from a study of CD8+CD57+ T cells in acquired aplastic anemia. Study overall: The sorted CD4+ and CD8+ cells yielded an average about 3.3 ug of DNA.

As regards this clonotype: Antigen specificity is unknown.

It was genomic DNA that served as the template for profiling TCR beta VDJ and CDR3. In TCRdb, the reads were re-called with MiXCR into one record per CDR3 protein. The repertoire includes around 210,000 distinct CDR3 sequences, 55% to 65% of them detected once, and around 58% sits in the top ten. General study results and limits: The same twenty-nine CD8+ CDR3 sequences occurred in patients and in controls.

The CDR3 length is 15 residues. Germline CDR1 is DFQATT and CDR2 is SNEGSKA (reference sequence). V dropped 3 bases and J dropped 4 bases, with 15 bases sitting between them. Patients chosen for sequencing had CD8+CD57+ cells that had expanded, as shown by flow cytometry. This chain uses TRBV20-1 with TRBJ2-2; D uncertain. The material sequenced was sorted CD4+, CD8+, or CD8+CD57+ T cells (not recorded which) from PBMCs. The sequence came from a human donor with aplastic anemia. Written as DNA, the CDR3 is TGCAGTGCTAGGCGTCTTACCTCGTCCACCGGGGAGCTGTTTTTT. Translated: CSARRLTSSTGELFF.